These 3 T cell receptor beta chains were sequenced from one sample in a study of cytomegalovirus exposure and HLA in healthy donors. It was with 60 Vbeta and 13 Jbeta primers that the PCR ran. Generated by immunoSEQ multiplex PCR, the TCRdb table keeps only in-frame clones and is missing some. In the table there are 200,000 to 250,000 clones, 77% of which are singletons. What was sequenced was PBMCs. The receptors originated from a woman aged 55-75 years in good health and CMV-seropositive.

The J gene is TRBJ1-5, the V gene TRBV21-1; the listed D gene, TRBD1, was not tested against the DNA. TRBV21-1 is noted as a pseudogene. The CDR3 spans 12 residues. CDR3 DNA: TGTGCCAGACAGGGTGGGAATCAGCCCCAGCATTTT. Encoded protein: CARQGGNQPQHF.

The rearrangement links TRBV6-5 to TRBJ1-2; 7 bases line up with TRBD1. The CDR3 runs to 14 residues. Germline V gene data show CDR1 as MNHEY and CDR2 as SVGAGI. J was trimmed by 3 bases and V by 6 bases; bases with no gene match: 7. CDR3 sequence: CASRRSGTDYGYTF. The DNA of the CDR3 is TGTGCCAGCAGAAGATCCGGGACAGACTATGGCTACACCTTC.

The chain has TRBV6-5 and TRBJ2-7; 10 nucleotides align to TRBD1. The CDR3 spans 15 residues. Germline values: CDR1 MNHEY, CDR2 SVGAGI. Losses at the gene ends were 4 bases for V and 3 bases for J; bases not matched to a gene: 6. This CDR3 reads CASSSTGTGVYEQYF. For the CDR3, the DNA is TGTGCCAGCAGTTCTACCGGGACAGGGGTCTACGAGCAGTACTTC.